Listed below are T cell receptor beta chains from one sample, sequenced in a study of T cells in localized non-small cell lung cancer. The data were produced by immunoSEQ multiplex PCR, yet TCRdb's version contains in-frame clones alone and is incomplete. Here the sample spans about 41,000 clones, 65% to 90% being singletons. The sample was PBMCs, taken before any cancer treatment. All receptors derive from a man aged 40 to 69 with stage II lung adenocarcinoma. The CDR3 runs from the conserved cysteine through the conserved F or W. A D gene is named only where the DNA matches it firmly.

j_call | v_call | d_call | cdr3_nt | cdr3_aa
TRBJ1-2 | TRBV28 | NA | TGTGCCAGCAGTTTAAAAGGGGCTAAAGGCTACACCTTC | CASSLKGAKGYTF
TRBJ1-6 | TRBV6-5 | NA | TGTGCCAGCAGTGACTCGTACAGGGATTCACCCCTCCACTTT | CASSDSYRDSPLHF
TRBJ2-7 | TRBV15 | NA | TGTGCCACCAGCAGTCCCGACAGGCTGTACGAGCAGTACTTC | CATSSPDRLYEQYF
TRBJ2-7 | TRBV25-1 | NA | TGTGCCAGCAGTGATAGTTACGAGCAGTACTTC | CASSDSYEQYF
TRBJ1-2 | TRBV11-2 | NA | TGTGCCAGCAGCTCTTACAGGGATGGCTACACCTTC | CASSSYRDGYTF
TRBJ1-2 | TRBV19 | NA | TGTGCCAGTAGTAACCAGGCGCCCTATGGCTACACCTTC | CASSNQAPYGYTF
TRBJ2-1 | TRBV7-9 | TRBD2 | TGTGCCAGCAGCCGAACTAGCGGGGGTTCGAGTGAGCAGTTCTTC | CASSRTSGGSSEQFF
TRBJ2-7 | TRBV28 | NA | TGTGCCAGCAGTTCCGTCTACGAGCAGTACTTC | CASSSVYEQYF
TRBJ1-2 | TRBV7-8 | NA | TGTGCCAGCAGCTTATCCGGGATCTATGGCTACACCTTC | CASSLSGIYGYTF
TRBJ1-5 | TRBV2 | NA | TGTGCCAGCAGTGAACAAGGGGCCTATCAGCCCCAGCATTTT | CASSEQGAYQPQHF